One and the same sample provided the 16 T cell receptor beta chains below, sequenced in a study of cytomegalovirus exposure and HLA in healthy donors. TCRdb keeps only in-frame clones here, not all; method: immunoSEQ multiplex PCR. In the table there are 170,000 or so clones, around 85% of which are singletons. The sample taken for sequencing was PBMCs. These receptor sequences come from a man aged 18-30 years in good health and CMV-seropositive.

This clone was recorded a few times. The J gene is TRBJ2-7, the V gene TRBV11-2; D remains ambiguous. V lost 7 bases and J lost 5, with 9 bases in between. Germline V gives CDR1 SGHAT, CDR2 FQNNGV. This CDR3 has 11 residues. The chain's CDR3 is CASTSSHEQYF. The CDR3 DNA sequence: TGTGCCAGCACCTCCTCTCACGAGCAGTACTTC.

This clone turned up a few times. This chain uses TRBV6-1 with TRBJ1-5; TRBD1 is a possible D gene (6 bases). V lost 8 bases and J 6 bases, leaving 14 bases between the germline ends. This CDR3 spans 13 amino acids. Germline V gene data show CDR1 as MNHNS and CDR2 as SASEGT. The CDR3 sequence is CASGGAGVQPQHF. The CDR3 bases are TGTGCCAGCGGGGGGGCAGGGGTTCAGCCCCAGCATTTT.

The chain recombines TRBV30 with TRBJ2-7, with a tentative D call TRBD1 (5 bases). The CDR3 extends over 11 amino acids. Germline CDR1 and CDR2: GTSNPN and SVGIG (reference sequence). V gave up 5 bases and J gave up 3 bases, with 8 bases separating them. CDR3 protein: CAWADSYEQYF. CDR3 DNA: TGTGCCTGGGCAGACAGCTACGAGCAGTACTTC.

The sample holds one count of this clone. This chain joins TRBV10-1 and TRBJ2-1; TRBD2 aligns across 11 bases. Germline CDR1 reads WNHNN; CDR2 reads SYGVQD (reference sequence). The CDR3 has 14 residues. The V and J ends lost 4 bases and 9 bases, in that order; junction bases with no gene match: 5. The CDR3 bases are TGCGCCAGCAGTGCGACTAGCGGGATGGTTGAGCAGTTCTTC. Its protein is CASSATSGMVEQFF.

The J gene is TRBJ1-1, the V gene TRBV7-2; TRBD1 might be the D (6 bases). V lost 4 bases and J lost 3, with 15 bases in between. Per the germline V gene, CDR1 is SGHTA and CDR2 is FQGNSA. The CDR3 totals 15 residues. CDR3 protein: CASSSGLQGYTEAFF. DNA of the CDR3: TGTGCCAGCAGCTCAGGTTTACAGGGCTACACTGAAGCTTTCTTT. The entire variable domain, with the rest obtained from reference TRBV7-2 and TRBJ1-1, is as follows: GAGVSQSPSNKVTEKGKDVELRCDPISGHTALYWYRQSLGQGLEFLIYFQGNSAPDKSGLPSDRFSAERTGGSVSTLTIQRTQQEDSAVYLCASSSGLQGYTEAFFGQGTRLTVV.

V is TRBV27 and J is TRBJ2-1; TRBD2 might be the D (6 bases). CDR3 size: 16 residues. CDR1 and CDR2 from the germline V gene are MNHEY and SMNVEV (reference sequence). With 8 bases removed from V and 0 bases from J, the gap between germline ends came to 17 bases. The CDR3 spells CASWRTGGSSYNEQFF. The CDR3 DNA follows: TGTGCCAGCTGGAGGACCGGGGGAAGCTCCTACAATGAGCAGTTCTTC.

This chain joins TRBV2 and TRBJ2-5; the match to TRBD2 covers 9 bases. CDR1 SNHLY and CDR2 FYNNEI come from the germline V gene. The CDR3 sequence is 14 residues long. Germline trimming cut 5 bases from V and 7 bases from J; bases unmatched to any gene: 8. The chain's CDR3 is CASSSSGTAGTQYF. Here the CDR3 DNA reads TGTGCCAGCAGTTCTAGCGGGACGGCGGGGACCCAGTACTTC.

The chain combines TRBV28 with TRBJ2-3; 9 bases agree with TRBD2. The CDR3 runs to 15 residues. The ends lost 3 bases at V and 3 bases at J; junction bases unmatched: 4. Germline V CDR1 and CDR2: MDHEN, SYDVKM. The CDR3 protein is CASSFSGSGTDTQYF. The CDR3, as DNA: TGTGCCAGCAGTTTTAGCGGGAGTGGAACAGATACGCAGTATTTT.

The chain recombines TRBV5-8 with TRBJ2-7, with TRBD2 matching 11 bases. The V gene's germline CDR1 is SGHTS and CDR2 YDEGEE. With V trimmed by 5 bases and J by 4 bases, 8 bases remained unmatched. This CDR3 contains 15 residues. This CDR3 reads CASRISGGATYEQYF. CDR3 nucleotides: TGTGCCAGCAGGATTAGCGGGGGGGCCACGTACGAGCAGTACTTC.

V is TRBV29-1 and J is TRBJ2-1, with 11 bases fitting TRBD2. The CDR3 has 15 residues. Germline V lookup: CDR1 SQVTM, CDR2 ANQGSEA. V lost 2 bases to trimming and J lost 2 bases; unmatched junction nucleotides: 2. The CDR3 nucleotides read TGCAGCGTTGAAACTAGCGGGAGTACCTACAATGAGCAGTTCTTC. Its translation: CSVETSGSTYNEQFF.

CDR3 nucleotides: TGTGCCAGCGAACCGGGGGACACTGAAGCTTTCTTT. It encodes CASEPGDTEAFF. This rearrangement joins TRBV28 to TRBJ1-1; the D gene is possibly TRBD1 (5 bases). This CDR3 is built from 12 residues. Germline values: CDR1 MDHEN, CDR2 SYDVKM. V lost 8 bases and J lost 3, with 10 bases in between.

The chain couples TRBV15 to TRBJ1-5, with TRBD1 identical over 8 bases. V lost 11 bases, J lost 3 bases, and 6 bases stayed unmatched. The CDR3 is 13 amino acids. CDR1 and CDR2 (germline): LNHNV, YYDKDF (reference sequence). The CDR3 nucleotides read TGTGCCGCCCAGGACAGGGACAATCAGCCCCAGCATTTT. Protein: CAAQDRDNQPQHF.

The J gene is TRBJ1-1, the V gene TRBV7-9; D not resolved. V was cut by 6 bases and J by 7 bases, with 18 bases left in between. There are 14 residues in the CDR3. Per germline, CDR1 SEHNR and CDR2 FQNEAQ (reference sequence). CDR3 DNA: TGTGCCAGCAGAGCCTCGGGGATGGAGGGTGAAGCTTTCTTT. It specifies CASRASGMEGEAFF.

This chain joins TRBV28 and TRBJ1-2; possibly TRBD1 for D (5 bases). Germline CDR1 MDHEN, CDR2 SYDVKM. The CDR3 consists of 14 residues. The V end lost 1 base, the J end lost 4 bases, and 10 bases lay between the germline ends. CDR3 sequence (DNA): TGTGCCAGCAGTTTATCAGGGCCCCGCTATGGCTACACCTTC. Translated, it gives CASSLSGPRYGYTF.

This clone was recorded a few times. The chain's CDR3 is CAWQDTRSYEQYF. CDR3 nucleotide sequence: TGTGCCTGGCAGGACACCCGCTCCTACGAGCAGTACTTC. The chain combines TRBV30 with TRBJ2-7; weak D call: TRBD1 (5 bases). The CDR3 is made up of 13 amino acids. The V end was cut by 5 bases, the J end by 0 bases, with 11 bases between. The germline CDR1 and CDR2 sequences are GTSNPN and SVGIG (reference sequence).

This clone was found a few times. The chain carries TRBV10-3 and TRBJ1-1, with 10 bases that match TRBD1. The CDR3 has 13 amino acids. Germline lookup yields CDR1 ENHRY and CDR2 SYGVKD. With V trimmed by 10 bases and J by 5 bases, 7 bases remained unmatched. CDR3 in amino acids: CATRQGAATEAFF. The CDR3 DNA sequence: TGTGCCACGCGACAGGGGGCGGCAACTGAAGCTTTCTTT.